The 2 T cell receptor beta chains below were found in one sample sequenced in a study of blood T cells in healthy people across ages. Combining a sample-barcoded 5' primer with a J-beta primer mix, a second PCR ran for roughly 6 to 12 cycles. TCRdb reprocessed the 5' RACE reads via MiXCR and lists one record per CDR3 protein. The data hold 700,000 to 900,000 distinct CDR3 sequences, with about 53% observed a single time. Sequencing used blood. These receptors were collected from a man of 80 years or more in good health.

This clonotype came up many times. The chain combines TRBV11-3 with TRBJ2-3; 15 positions match TRBD2. This CDR3 has 19 amino acids. The germline gives CDR1 SGHNT, CDR2 YENEEA. Germline trimming cut 1 base from V and 4 bases from J; bases unmatched to any gene: 9. This CDR3 is CASSLAPGLAGGSADTQYF. For the CDR3, the DNA is TGTGCCAGCAGCTTAGCCCCGGGACTAGCGGGAGGAAGTGCAGATACGCAGTATTTT.

With regard to this clonotype: One base away lies a much larger clone, so this may be a sequencing read error. The rearrangement joins TRBV24-1 to TRBJ2-1, with 14 bases identical to TRBD2. The trim removed 6 bases at V and 5 bases at J, leaving 2 bases unmatched. Germline V gene data show CDR1 as KGHDR and CDR2 as SFDVKD. This CDR3 region has 15 residues. The CDR3 nucleotides read TGTGCCACCAGTCCGGGACTAGCGGGAGACAATGAGCAGTTCTTC. Its translation is CATSPGLAGDNEQFF.